A single sample gave rise to the 17 T cell receptor beta chains below, sequenced in a study of blood T cell repertoires in COVID-19. Only in-frame clones appear in the TCRdb table, and some are missing; sequencing was by immunoSEQ multiplex PCR. The data contain roughly 250,000 clones, around 81% of them singletons. Sequences were obtained from peripheral blood. The origin of the receptors is a woman aged 60 to 75 with active or convalescent COVID-19.

The chain is built from TRBV15 and TRBJ1-1, with 8 nucleotides matching TRBD1. J lost 3 bases, V lost 3 bases, and 6 bases had no gene match. Germline V gene data show CDR1 as LNHNV and CDR2 as YYDKDF (reference sequence). This CDR3 comprises 15 residues. DNA for the CDR3: TGTGCCACCAGCAGGGAGTACAGGGGGGACACTGAAGCTTTCTTT. It specifies CATSREYRGDTEAFF.

The gene calls are TRBV18 and TRBJ2-7; the D gene is possibly TRBD2 (6 bases). Germline assignment: CDR1 KGHSH and CDR2 LQKENI. The V gene lost 6 bases and the J gene lost 5 bases, with 20 bases spanning the gap. The length of the CDR3 is 15 residues. CDR3 residues: CASSRIGTGENEQYF. The CDR3 nucleotides are TGTGCCAGCTCCCGAATCGGGACGGGGGAGAACGAGCAGTACTTC.

The V gene is TRBV13, the J gene TRBJ1-4; 9 bases are shared with TRBD1. J lost 7 bases, V lost 5 bases, and 5 bases had no gene match. Germline V CDR1 and CDR2: PRHDT, FYEKMQ (reference sequence). The CDR3 is made up of 14 amino acids. The DNA of the CDR3 is TGTGCCAGCAGCCCGGGACAGGGCGTTGAAAAACTGTTTTTT. Translation: CASSPGQGVEKLFF.

The CDR3 DNA is TGCAGCGTTGAAGGGCTGAGGACCGGGGAGCTGTTTTTT. Protein: CSVEGLRTGELFF. The J gene is TRBJ2-2, the V gene TRBV29-1; D remains ambiguous. Germline V gene data show CDR1 as SQVTM and CDR2 as ANQGSEA. The CDR3 is 13 residues long. V was trimmed by 1 base and J by 5 bases, leaving 8 bases between them.

The genes are TRBV3-1 (or the pseudogene TRBV3-2) and TRBJ1-2, with D perhaps TRBD1 (6 bases). CDR3 length: 14 amino acids. Germline V lookup: CDR1 LGHDT, CDR2 YNNKEL (reference sequence). The germline V and J ends were trimmed by 3 bases and 3 bases, with 11 bases remaining between them. The CDR3 reads CASSHYRADYGYTF. CDR3 nucleotide sequence: TGTGCCAGCAGCCACTACAGGGCCGACTATGGCTACACCTTC.

V is TRBV6-4 and J is TRBJ1-6; 12 bases are a match to TRBD1. The CDR3 spans 15 residues. Germline V CDR1 and CDR2: MRHNA, SNTAGT. This CDR3 is CARGQGACRRRALHF. The CDR3 DNA reads TGTGCGAGGGGACAGGGGGCCTGTCGCCGACGGGCCCTCCACTTT.

The rearrangement links TRBV14 to TRBJ1-2; 7 bases are shared with TRBD1. The CDR3 has 14 amino acids. Germline assignment: CDR1 SGHDN and CDR2 FVKESK. J was trimmed by 4 bases and V by 3 bases; bases with no gene match: 5. DNA of the CDR3: TGTGCCAGCAGCCACAAAGGACAGGTCTATGGCTACACCTTC. This encodes CASSHKGQVYGYTF. Variable domain in full (rest from reference TRBV14 and TRBJ1-2): EAGVTQFPSHSVIEKGQTVTLRCDPISGHDNLYWYRRVMGKEIKFLLHFVKESKQDESGMPNNRFLAERTGGTYSTLKVQPAELEDSGVYFCASSHKGQVYGYTFGSGTRLTVV.

The V gene is TRBV27, the J gene TRBJ1-6; 7 bases match TRBD1. Germline-derived CDR1 and CDR2 are MNHEY and SMNVEV (reference sequence). The V segment lost 8 bases and the J segment 3 bases; nucleotides outside the gene matches: 7. CDR3 length: 15 amino acids. Here the CDR3 DNA reads TGTGCCAGCGGGCCGACAGGGATCTATAATTCACCCCTCCACTTT. It yields the protein CASGPTGIYNSPLHF.

The chain recombines TRBV7-3 with TRBJ2-3, with a tentative D call TRBD2 (6 bases). The CDR3 is made up of 16 amino acids. Germline V gene sequence: CDR1 SGHTA, CDR2 FQGTGA. Trimming removed 4 bases at V and 2 bases at J, with 16 bases between. For the CDR3, the DNA is TGTGCCAGCAGCTCCAGTCTAGCGCCACACACAGATACGCAGTATTTT. Protein: CASSSSLAPHTDTQYF.

This clone has just one count. The rearrangement uses TRBV9 and TRBJ2-1; maybe TRBD2 (6 bases). The CDR3 consists of 14 residues. The V gene's germline CDR1 is SGDLS and CDR2 YYNGEE. V lost 3 bases and J lost 2, with 9 bases in between. The CDR3 sequence is CASSARTTYNEQFF. The CDR3 DNA sequence: TGTGCCAGCAGCGCAAGGACTACCTACAATGAGCAGTTCTTC.

The V and J genes are TRBV19 and TRBJ1-5; D perhaps matches TRBD1 (5 bases). The CDR3 covers 14 residues. Germline CDR1 and CDR2: LNHDA and SQIVND (reference sequence). The V end was cut by 6 bases, the J end by 5 bases, with 14 bases between. The CDR3 DNA sequence: TGTGCCAGTAGAAGCGGGGCGGGGTATCAGCCCCAGCATTTT. Translation gives CASRSGAGYQPQHF. The variable domain in full, with the rest retrieved from reference TRBV19 and TRBJ1-5, is DGGITQSPKYLFRKEGQNVTLSCEQNLNHDAMYWYRQDPGQGLRLIYYSQIVNDFQKGDIAEGYSVSREKKESFPLTVTSAQKNPTAFYLCASRSGAGYQPQHFGDGTRLSIL.

The V and J genes are TRBV13 and TRBJ2-3; 13 bases are shared with TRBD2. Looked up from germline, CDR1 is PRHDT and CDR2 is FYEKMQ (reference sequence). J gave up 3 bases and V 4 bases, and 22 bases lay outside the gene matches. The CDR3 consists of 22 residues. The CDR3 sequence: CASSSKPKGTSGATRRTDTQYF. DNA of the CDR3: TGTGCCAGCAGCTCAAAACCGAAAGGGACTAGCGGGGCGACGCGGAGGACAGATACGCAGTATTTT.

The chain has TRBV6-5 and TRBJ1-1, with TRBD1 identical over 7 bases. V lost 7 bases to trimming and J lost 5 bases; unmatched junction nucleotides: 10. The CDR3 has 14 residues. CDR1 MNHEY and CDR2 SVGAGI come from the germline V gene. CDR3 residues: CASIQDRSGTEAFF. In nucleotides, the CDR3 is TGTGCCAGCATACAGGACAGGAGTGGGACTGAAGCTTTCTTT.

This sequence joins TRBV19 and TRBJ1-1; D might be TRBD1 (5 bases). This CDR3 contains 15 residues. Trimming took 7 bases from V and 2 from J, leaving 17 bases between them. From germline, CDR1 is LNHDA and CDR2 SQIVND (reference sequence). The CDR3 reads CASKRQSMSNTEAFF. The CDR3 region has the DNA TGTGCCAGTAAGCGACAGTCAATGTCAAACACTGAAGCTTTCTTT.

V usage is TRBV6-6 and J usage is TRBJ2-2; D perhaps matches TRBD1 (5 bases). The length of the CDR3 is 16 residues. The ends were cut back, 5 bases at V and 3 bases at J, with 16 bases in the middle. Germline V gene sequence: CDR1 MNHNY, CDR2 SVGAGI (reference sequence). CDR3 amino acids: CASSPGGREYTGELFF. The CDR3 bases are TGTGCCAGCAGTCCCGGTGGCAGGGAATACACCGGGGAGCTGTTTTTT.

The CDR3 loop is CSASMDRNTDTQYF. CDR3 sequence (DNA): TGCAGTGCTAGTATGGACAGAAACACAGATACGCAGTATTTT. This sequence joins TRBV20-1 and TRBJ2-3, with D tentatively TRBD1 (6 bases). V was cut by 3 bases and J by 2 bases, with 12 bases left in between. This CDR3 has 14 residues. The germline CDR1 and CDR2 sequences are DFQATT and SNEGSKA (reference sequence).

The chain uses TRBV19 and TRBJ1-1; 10 bases are a match to TRBD1. Germline V gene lookup returns CDR1 LNHDA and CDR2 SQIVND (reference sequence). This CDR3 contains 14 residues. J lost 6 bases, V lost 6 bases, and 7 bases had no gene match. CDR3 amino acids: CASSLRDRGSEAFF. CDR3 bases: TGTGCCAGTAGCCTCCGGGACAGGGGCTCTGAAGCTTTCTTT.